The 2 T cell receptor beta chains given below trace back to one sample, sequenced in a study of T cell repertoires in cytomegalovirus infection. Their recognized antigens are unknown. TCRdb passed the reads through MiXCR, listing each CDR3 protein once. The table includes 700,000 to 850,000 distinct CDR3 sequences, less than 35% detected once. The starting material was cultured CD8+ T cells from PBMCs, obtained from culture after CMV antigen stimulation. The receptor source for this set is a human donor in good health (CMV status not recorded). Some clones in this sample may be carry-over from other donors' samples.

This clonotype was counted between two and nine times. This sequence joins TRBV7-9 and TRBJ1-4; D gene ambiguous. CDR1 is SEHNR and CDR2 is FQNEAQ in the germline V gene (reference sequence). The V end lost 5 bases, the J end lost 2 bases, and 9 bases lay between the germline ends. This CDR3 region has 14 residues. CDR3 DNA sequence: TGTGCCAGCAGCCAAGGATATACTAATGAAAAACTGTTTTTT. Its translation: CASSQGYTNEKLFF.

The V call is TRBV7-9, the J call TRBJ2-3, with TRBD2 identical over 8 bases. The CDR3 has 11 amino acids. Unmatched junction bases numbered 4, after V lost 11 bases and J lost 6 bases. CDR1 and CDR2 from the germline V gene are SEHNR and FQNEAQ (reference sequence). The CDR3 sequence is CALGRGDTQYF. The CDR3 bases are TGTGCCCTCGGGAGGGGGGATACGCAGTATTTT.